This T cell receptor beta chain is from a study of cytotoxic CD8 clonotypes in ibrutinib-treated CLL. The study's findings and limits: Clonality was higher at baseline than in age-matched healthy donors and tracked circulating CD8+ T-cell counts. The public clonotypes identified were infrequent and showed contraction or stability on treatment. Clonality climbed at ibrutinib response, then dropped toward baseline at progression.

Sequencing used immunoSEQ multiplex PCR; TCRdb keeps in-frame clones, though not all of them. There are about 300,000 clones in the sample; roughly three quarters occur only once, and 5.6% lies in the top ten. The germline V gene encodes CDR1 MDHEN and CDR2 SYDVKM. V lost 2 bases and J lost 6, with 6 bases in between. The CDR3 loop spans 12 amino acids. A few counts support this clone. Its antigen is as yet unknown. Specimen: PBMCs, collected at disease progression, from a patient treated with ibrutinib. The origin of this receptor is a human donor with chronic lymphocytic leukemia. The rearrangement uses TRBV28 and TRBJ2-3; no firm D call. The CDR3 loop is CASSLLRDTQYF. The CDR3, as DNA: TGTGCCAGCAGTTTACTGCGGGATACGCAGTATTTT.